One sample yielded the 30 T cell receptor beta chains listed below, sequenced in a study of human T cells and chemical hapten exposure. One entry per CDR3 protein, called by TCRdb with MiXCR from the RACE reads. The profile covers 280,000 or so distinct CDR3 sequences, with around 7.7% appearing a single time and 0.9% to 1.5% taken by the ten largest. The time point here: pre-sensitization, week 0. Documented treatment: therapeutic diphenylcyclopropenone sensitization with weekly scalp DPC. Sequenced material: whole blood, taken in connection with sensitization to the hapten diphenylcyclopropenone (DPC). These receptors all stem from a man between 18 and 29 years old with alopecia areata. Some clones in this sample may be carry-over from other donors' samples.

This clonotype was seen at least ten times. The V call is TRBV5-5, the J call TRBJ1-2; no clear D gene. The CDR3 covers 13 residues. Per germline, CDR1 SGHKS and CDR2 YYEKEE (reference sequence). V gave up 0 bases and J gave up 4 bases, with 7 bases separating them. The CDR3: CASSLVLIYGYTF. CDR3 bases: TGTGCCAGCAGCTTGGTCCTGATCTATGGCTACACCTTC. The entire variable domain, with the rest obtained from reference TRBV5-5 and TRBJ1-2, is as follows: DAGVTQSPTHLIKTRGQQVTLRCSPISGHKSVSWYQQVLGQGPQFIFQYYEKEERGRGNFPDRFSARQFPNYSSELNVNALLLGDSALYLCASSLVLIYGYTFGSGTRLTVV.

This clonotype was detected a few times. This chain connects TRBV7-9 to TRBJ1-3, with D unclear. Germline V gene data show CDR1 as SEHNR and CDR2 as FQNEAQ (reference sequence). Trimming removed 0 bases at V and 0 bases at J, with 12 bases between. The CDR3 totals 17 residues. The CDR3 loop is CASSLAPVMSSGNTIYF. CDR3 DNA: TGTGCCAGCAGCTTAGCGCCGGTCATGAGCTCTGGAAACACCATATATTTT.

This clonotype was counted only a few times. The V and J genes are TRBV9 and TRBJ2-3; the D gene could be TRBD1 or TRBD2 (5 bases each). The length of the CDR3 is 15 residues. Germline CDR1 is SGDLS and CDR2 is YYNGEE. Trimming took off 8 bases at V and 7 bases at J, with 23 bases between the two ends. CDR3 DNA sequence: TGTGCCAGAGTATTGAGGGGCGTCCCGCTACATACGCAGTATTTT. Protein: CARVLRGVPLHTQYF.

This clonotype was counted between two and nine times. The CDR3 is CASSLEAYSNQPQHF. CDR3 coding DNA: TGTGCCAGCAGCTTAGAAGCGTATAGCAATCAGCCCCAGCATTTT. This rearrangement joins TRBV7-2 to TRBJ1-5; D ambiguous. Trimming stripped 1 base from V and 0 bases from J, with 7 bases between. This CDR3 contains 15 residues. Germline values: CDR1 SGHTA, CDR2 FQGNSA.

The V call is TRBV3-1, the J call TRBJ1-6; tentatively, D is TRBD1 (6 bases). The CDR3 length is 19 residues. V gave up 2 bases and J gave up 0 bases, with 17 bases separating them. CDR1 and CDR2 (germline): LGHDT, YNNKEL (reference sequence). Written as DNA, the CDR3 is TGTGCCAGCAGCCAATTTGGGACAAAGAACCCCTCCTATAATTCACCCCTCCACTTT. It is translated as CASSQFGTKNPSYNSPLHF. The variable domain in full, completed from reference TRBV3-1 and TRBJ1-6, reads DTAVSQTPKYLVTQMGNDKSIKCEQNLGHDTMYWYKQDSKKFLKIMFSYNNKELIINETVPNRFSPKSPDKAHLNLHINSLELGDSAVYFCASSQFGTKNPSYNSPLHFGNGTRLTVT.

The chain couples TRBV6-2 or TRBV6-3 to TRBJ1-5, with D maybe TRBD1 (5 bases). The CDR3 extends over 13 amino acids. Germline CDR1 reads MNHEY; CDR2 reads SVGEGT. V shed 6 bases and J shed 1 base, with 7 bases lying between them. CDR3 bases: TGTGCCAGCAGGAAGGGGAGCAATCAGCCCCAGCATTTT. Residues: CASRKGSNQPQHF.

This clonotype was counted between two and nine times. V is TRBV6-2 or TRBV6-3 and J is TRBJ1-1; the match to TRBD1 covers 7 bases. CDR3 length equals 13 residues. J was trimmed by 8 bases and V by 2 bases; bases with no gene match: 5. Germline V gene sequence: CDR1 MNHEY, CDR2 SVGEGT. In DNA, the CDR3 is TGTGCCAGCAGTTACCGGACAGGTGTAGAAGCTTTCTTT. It specifies CASSYRTGVEAFF.

This clonotype was seen a handful of times. This chain connects TRBV20-1 to TRBJ2-7; tentative D call: TRBD1 (6 bases). Trimming took off 3 bases at V and 5 bases at J, with 20 bases between the two ends. The CDR3 consists of 15 residues. Germline V gene sequence: CDR1 DFQATT, CDR2 SNEGSKA (reference sequence). The CDR3 loop is CSASHPTGFKDEQYF. Here the CDR3 DNA reads TGCAGTGCTAGCCACCCAACAGGGTTCAAGGACGAGCAGTACTTC.

The V call is TRBV5-5, the J call TRBJ1-2; D unresolved. CDR3 size: 13 residues. Trimming stripped 5 bases from V and 2 bases from J, with 10 bases between. Germline V gives CDR1 SGHKS, CDR2 YYEKEE (reference sequence). In DNA form, the CDR3 reads TGTGCCAGCAGTTTTGAGCCCAACTATGGCTACACCTTC. This codes for CASSFEPNYGYTF.

In its sample, this clonotype was seen many times. The chain carries TRBV29-1 and TRBJ1-1, with a tentative D call TRBD1 (5 bases). The CDR3 totals 14 residues. Trimming cost V 7 bases and J 4 bases, with 19 bases left between them. Germline lookup yields CDR1 SQVTM and CDR2 ANQGSEA. The CDR3 loop reads CSGGAQSEGTEAFF. CDR3 nucleotides: TGCAGCGGCGGGGCCCAGTCGGAAGGCACTGAAGCTTTCTTT.

The rearrangement joins TRBV20-1 to TRBJ2-1, with a tentative D call TRBD1 (5 bases). Germline-derived CDR1 and CDR2 are DFQATT and SNEGSKA (reference sequence). V was shortened by 6 bases and J by 4 bases, with 16 bases between the two germline ends. CDR3 length: 14 residues. The CDR3 DNA is TGCAGTGCACCGACAGAAAAAGGATACAATGAGCAGTTCTTC. This gives the protein CSAPTEKGYNEQFF.

This clonotype was counted ten times or more. This chain joins TRBV7-9 and TRBJ2-7, with D maybe TRBD2 (6 bases). The CDR3 totals 16 residues. The V and J ends lost 5 bases and 7 bases respectively, with 24 bases between them. Germline V gives CDR1 SEHNR, CDR2 FQNEAQ (reference sequence). CDR3 sequence: CASSLEPGPKGGEQYF. The CDR3 DNA reads TGTGCCAGCAGCCTCGAACCGGGGCCGAAGGGAGGAGAGCAGTACTTC.

This clonotype was found a few times. The chain uses TRBV14 and TRBJ2-3; D possibly matches TRBD1 or TRBD2 (5 bases each). The CDR3 has 13 residues. CDR1 is SGHDN, CDR2 FVKESK, per germline. V lost 0 bases to trimming and J lost 6 bases, with 7 bases between them. CDR3 residues: CASSQEGVDTQYF. The CDR3 bases are TGTGCCAGCAGCCAAGAGGGGGTCGATACGCAGTATTTT. Combining the CDR3 with reference TRBV14 and TRBJ2-3 gives the whole variable domain EAGVTQFPSHSVIEKGQTVTLRCDPISGHDNLYWYRRVMGKEIKFLLHFVKESKQDESGMPNNRFLAERTGGTYSTLKVQPAELEDSGVYFCASSQEGVDTQYFGPGTRLTVL.

The J gene is TRBJ1-6, the V gene TRBV7-2; TRBD1 is a possible D gene (5 bases). Trimming took 5 bases from V and 6 from J, leaving 14 bases between them. This CDR3 is 15 amino acids long. CDR1 and CDR2 from the germline V gene are SGHTA and FQGNSA. CDR3 DNA: TGTGCCAGCAGCAAAAATAGGGGTAGTAATTCACCCCTCCACTTT. This encodes CASSKNRGSNSPLHF.

There are a few counts of this clonotype. The J gene is TRBJ2-3, the V gene TRBV5-1; 9 positions agree with TRBD1. V lost 6 bases and J lost 2; bases outside the gene matches: 10. The CDR3 loop spans 16 amino acids. CDR1 is SGHRS and CDR2 is YFSETQ in the germline V gene. The CDR3 loop reads CASTFGQGKDTDTQYF. The CDR3 region has the DNA TGCGCCAGCACCTTTGGACAGGGGAAGGACACAGATACGCAGTATTTT.

This clonotype was seen a few times. This chain uses TRBV5-1 with TRBJ2-1; D may be TRBD2 (5 bases). V was cut by 0 bases and J by 10 bases, with 14 bases left in between. The CDR3 covers 14 residues. Germline-derived CDR1 and CDR2 are SGHRS and YFSETQ. The CDR3 spells CASSLVTRTLEQFF. The CDR3 nucleotides read TGCGCCAGCAGCTTGGTTACCAGGACTCTGGAGCAGTTCTTC.

The chain has TRBV5-6 and TRBJ2-3; D not certain. Trimming removed 4 bases at V and 2 bases at J, with 17 bases between. The CDR3 sequence is 16 residues long. Germline V gene data show CDR1 as SGHDT and CDR2 as YYEEEE. CDR3 in DNA: TGTGCCAGCAGCCAACGGGCGACGGTTTACACAGATACGCAGTATTTT. Translated, it gives CASSQRATVYTDTQYF. Drawing the rest from reference TRBV5-6 and TRBJ2-3, the complete variable domain is DAGVTQSPTHLIKTRGQQVTLRCSPKSGHDTVSWYQQALGQGPQFIFQYYEEEERQRGNFPDRFSGHQFPNYSSELNVNALLLGDSALYLCASSQRATVYTDTQYFGPGTRLTVL.

V is TRBV11-2 and J is TRBJ1-4, with D possibly matching TRBD1 (5 bases). Trimming took 5 bases from V and 13 from J, leaving 17 bases between them. Germline loops: CDR1 SGHAT, CDR2 FQNNGV. CDR3 length equals 13 residues. The CDR3 DNA reads as TGTGCCAGCAGCCCGGGGAGGGGTCCGGGACTGTTTTTT. This codes for CASSPGRGPGLFF.

This clonotype was recorded at least ten times. The rearrangement uses TRBV4-2 and TRBJ2-7; TRBD2 is a possible D gene (5 bases). The germline V gene has CDR1 LGHNA and CDR2 YNFKEQ. This CDR3 comprises 14 residues. V lost 4 bases and J 1 base, leaving 11 bases between the germline ends. The CDR3 DNA reads as TGTGCCAGCAGCCCAGGTCGGGGATCCTACGAGCAGTACTTC. Translation: CASSPGRGSYEQYF.

The genes are TRBV12-3 or TRBV12-4 and TRBJ2-1; D may be TRBD1 or TRBD2 (5 bases each). The CDR3 extends over 14 amino acids. With 7 bases removed from V and 5 bases from J, the gap between germline ends came to 15 bases. The CDR3 nucleotides read TGTGCCAGCAATATAGGGACGGAGAACAATGAGCAGTTCTTC. Its protein is CASNIGTENNEQFF.

The chain is built from TRBV20-1 and TRBJ1-1; the D is unclear. Germline CDR1 and CDR2: DFQATT and SNEGSKA (reference sequence). The CDR3 is 12 residues long. V lost 5 bases and J 4 bases, leaving 11 bases between the germline ends. CDR3 sequence reads: CSAPRSFTEAFF. The CDR3 DNA reads as TGCAGTGCTCCCCGGTCGTTCACTGAAGCTTTCTTT.

The chain has TRBV4-3 and TRBJ2-7, with 9 positions matching TRBD1. V lost 1 base and J lost 1; bases outside the gene matches: 14. CDR1 LGHNA and CDR2 YSLEER come from the germline V gene. The CDR3 has 19 residues. The CDR3 nucleotides are TGCGCCAGCAGCCAAGGGGGAGGGACAGGGAATGTTCTTTCCTACGAGCAGTACTTC. It yields the protein CASSQGGGTGNVLSYEQYF.

There are a few counts of this clonotype. The DNA of the CDR3 is TGCAGCGTTGAAAGCAGGAGAGCTTTCTTT. As protein: CSVESRRAFF. The chain links TRBV29-1 to TRBJ1-1; D remains ambiguous. The CDR3 spans 10 residues. V lost 2 bases, J lost 10 bases, and 8 bases lay in between. Germline CDR1 and CDR2: SQVTM and ANQGSEA.

The chain carries TRBV7-2 and TRBJ2-1, with a weak D call TRBD1 (6 bases). The CDR3 covers 16 residues. The V end lost 6 bases, the J end lost 0 bases, and 15 bases lay between the germline ends. CDR1 and CDR2 from the germline V gene are SGHTA and FQGNSA. CDR3 DNA sequence: TGTGCCAGCAGACCAAGGGGGATTAGCTCCTACAATGAGCAGTTCTTC. This codes for CASRPRGISSYNEQFF. Full variable domain (rest looked up from reference TRBV7-2 and TRBJ2-1): GAGVSQSPSNKVTEKGKDVELRCDPISGHTALYWYRQSLGQGLEFLIYFQGNSAPDKSGLPSDRFSAERTGGSVSTLTIQRTQQEDSAVYLCASRPRGISSYNEQFFGPGTRLTVL.

The chain combines TRBV18 with TRBJ1-1, with D possibly matching TRBD1 (5 bases). Trimming took 3 bases from V and 12 from J, leaving 17 bases between them. The CDR3 has 13 amino acids. Germline-derived CDR1 and CDR2 are KGHSH and LQKENI. For the CDR3, the DNA is TGTGCCAGCTCACCGCCTGCGGGGGTATCCTCTTTCTTT. This encodes CASSPPAGVSSFF. The full variable domain, rest sourced from reference TRBV18 and TRBJ1-1, is NAGVMQNPRHLVRRRGQEARLRCSPMKGHSHVYWYRQLPEEGLKFMVYLQKENIIDESGMPKERFSAEFPKEGPSILRIQQVVRGDSAAYFCASSPPAGVSSFFGQGTRLTVV.

The genes are TRBV29-1 and TRBJ1-1; D ambiguous. Trimming took 6 bases from V and 11 from J, leaving 10 bases between them. There are 9 residues in the CDR3. Germline V CDR1 and CDR2: SQVTM, ANQGSEA. The CDR3, as DNA: TGCAGCGTGGGAGATGTGGCTTTCTTT. Encoded protein: CSVGDVAFF.

This clonotype was found a few times. V and J are TRBV24-1 and TRBJ2-3; 7 bases are shared with TRBD1. V shed 4 bases and J 1 base; nucleotides not matched to a gene: 7. The CDR3 runs to 16 residues. Germline-derived CDR1 and CDR2 are KGHDR and SFDVKD. Here the CDR3 reads CATSDPQGLGTDTQYF. Written as DNA, the CDR3 is TGTGCCACCAGTGACCCACAGGGGCTTGGCACAGATACGCAGTATTTT.

The sample holds a few counts of this clonotype. The chain combines TRBV27 with TRBJ1-1; D call uncertain. Per germline, CDR1 MNHEY and CDR2 SMNVEV (reference sequence). The CDR3 extends over 15 amino acids. Trimming removed 5 bases from V and 1 base from J, with 14 bases in between. The DNA of the CDR3 is TGTGCCAGCAGTAGAACCGATGTCCCGAACACTGAAGCTTTCTTT. Protein sequence: CASSRTDVPNTEAFF.

The V gene is TRBV4-2, the J gene TRBJ1-1; D may be TRBD1 (6 bases). In germline, CDR1 is LGHNA, CDR2 YNFKEQ. The V gene lost 5 bases and the J gene lost 3 bases, with 13 bases spanning the gap. The CDR3 covers 14 residues. Written as DNA, the CDR3 is TGTGCCAGCAGCGTACGGACAGCAGACACTGAAGCTTTCTTT. Translated, it gives CASSVRTADTEAFF.

This clonotype occurred a few times. This rearrangement joins TRBV14 to TRBJ1-6, with D perhaps matching TRBD1 (6 bases). Germline V gene lookup returns CDR1 SGHDN and CDR2 FVKESK. The CDR3 spans 16 residues. The germline V and J ends were trimmed by 2 bases and 7 bases, with 15 bases remaining between them. Here the CDR3 DNA reads TGTGCCAGCAGCCAACGGAATCAGGGGTACAATTCACCCCTCCACTTT. It encodes CASSQRNQGYNSPLHF.